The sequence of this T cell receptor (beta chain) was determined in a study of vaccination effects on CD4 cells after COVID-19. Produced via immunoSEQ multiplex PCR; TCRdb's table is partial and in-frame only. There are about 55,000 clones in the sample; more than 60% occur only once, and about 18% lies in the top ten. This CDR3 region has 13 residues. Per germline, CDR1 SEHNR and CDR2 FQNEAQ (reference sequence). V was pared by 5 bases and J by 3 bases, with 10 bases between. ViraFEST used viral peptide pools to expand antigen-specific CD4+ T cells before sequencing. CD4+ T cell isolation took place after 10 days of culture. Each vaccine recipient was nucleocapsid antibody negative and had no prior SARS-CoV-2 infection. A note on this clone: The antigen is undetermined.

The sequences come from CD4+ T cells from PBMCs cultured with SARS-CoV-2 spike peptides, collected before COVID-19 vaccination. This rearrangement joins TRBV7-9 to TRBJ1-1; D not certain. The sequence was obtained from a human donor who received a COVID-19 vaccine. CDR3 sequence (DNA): TGTGCCAGCAGCGTAGTAGAGGACACTGAAGCTTTCTTT. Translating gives CASSVVEDTEAFF.